In this sample, the clone carrying this TCR beta chain turned up many times. TCRdb passed the 5' RACE reads through MiXCR, listing each CDR3 protein once. The profile shows 420,000 or so distinct CDR3 sequences, 18% of them singletons. The data are from a study of identical twins. V dropped 5 bases and J dropped 7 bases, with 15 bases sitting between them. The CDR3 extends over 12 amino acids. Germline assignment: CDR1 SQVTM and CDR2 ANQGSEA. Sequenced: naive T cells sorted from blood. The chain carries TRBV29-1 and TRBJ2-7; perhaps TRBD1 as D (6 bases). The TCR originated in a man aged 50 to 60 in good health. CDR3 coding DNA: TGCAGCGTTCGGGACAACGTCTTTGAGCAGTACTTC. This codes for CSVRDNVFEQYF.